This T cell receptor (beta chain) is drawn from a study of radiation and T cells in renal cell carcinoma. Study findings and constraints: Pretreatment tumor biopsies were lacking, so baseline clonotypes are unknown. From baseline, blood top tumor clonotypes peaked at 2 weeks post-radiation.

Noted time point: blood 4 weeks post-SBRT, at nephrectomy. Treatment indicated: 15 Gy SBRT to primary tumor, nephrectomy 4 weeks later. Nephrectomy followed 15 Gy stereotactic body radiation by 4 weeks. Germline V gene lookup returns CDR1 LNHDA and CDR2 SQIVND (reference sequence). The CDR3 covers 15 residues. J lost 5 bases, V lost 6 bases, and 8 bases had no gene match. In the case of this clone: Its antigen is as yet unknown.

Method: immunoSEQ multiplex PCR; TCRdb's copy keeps in-frame clones and lacks some. The sample shows about 43,000 clones, about 82% of them seen only once. This clonotype was obtained from a woman in her 70s with renal cell carcinoma. The chain has TRBV19 and TRBJ2-7, with 12 bases aligning to TRBD2. Specimen: blood, collected from a patient whose treatment included radiotherapy and nephrectomy. The CDR3 nucleotides are TGTGCCAGTAGACCTTCTAGCGGGAGGGCCCACGAGCAGTACTTC. Protein: CASRPSSGRAHEQYF.